The entry below gives a single T cell receptor (beta chain) sequence along with its context. This CDR3 has 13 residues. Per germline, CDR1 DFQATT and CDR2 SNEGSKA (reference sequence). The ends lost 3 bases at V and 8 bases at J; junction bases unmatched: 4. In the study's own analysis: Using reference gene primer amplification, nucleated cell counts were estimated. The protocol was immunoSEQ multiplex PCR, while the TCRdb copy is restricted to in-frame clones and leaves out a portion. The V and J calls and clone size were taken over from that table, and D and trimming were inferred from the DNA. The table lists under 300,000 clones, approximately 83% of them singletons. The sample belongs to a study of blood T cell repertoires in COVID-19. Study-wide background: Material from acute and convalescent COVID-19 was sourced from the United States, Italy and Spain. Sample material is recorded as cDNA or gDNA derived from T cells, B-cell-depleted T cells, or PBMCs.

Material for sequencing was peripheral blood. The receptor was derived from a woman in her 50s who had recovered from COVID-19. The chain combines TRBV20-1 with TRBJ1-4; 9 positions match TRBD1. CDR3 protein: CSASTGGLEKLFF. CDR3 DNA sequence: TGCAGTGCTAGTACAGGGGGCTTAGAAAAACTGTTTTTT.